The 32 T cell receptor beta chains presented below share a single source sample, sequenced in a study of beta chain features in type 1 diabetes. Expressed TCRB transcripts got sequenced, as all isolated RNA was reverse transcribed. Libraries were prepared by immunoSEQ multiplex PCR; TCRdb keeps only in-frame clonotypes and omits some of them. The sample records 200,000 to 250,000 clones, 27% being singletons. Sequencing was done on a sample of central memory CD4+ T cells from blood. The receptors were sampled from a man younger than 45 in good health.

The gene calls are TRBV5-6 and TRBJ1-1; 7 nucleotides align to TRBD1. This CDR3 comprises 12 residues. Per germline, CDR1 SGHDT and CDR2 YYEEEE. V lost 3 bases to trimming and J lost 11 bases; unmatched junction nucleotides: 7. CDR3 sequence (DNA): TGTGCCAGCAGCTCGAGACAGGGTATTGCTTTCTTT. Protein: CASSSRQGIAFF.

This clone has more than one count but fewer than ten. The V gene is TRBV20-1, the J gene TRBJ2-5; the D is unclear. There are 10 residues in the CDR3. Germline V gene sequence: CDR1 DFQATT, CDR2 SNEGSKA (reference sequence). The V end lost 5 bases, the J end lost 3 bases, and 4 bases lay between the germline ends. The CDR3 region is CSALEETQYF. The CDR3 region has the DNA TGCAGTGCTTTGGAAGAGACCCAGTACTTC.

This clone has just a few counts. The chain couples TRBV6-5 to TRBJ2-7; possibly TRBD1 or TRBD2 for D (5 bases each). V was pared by 6 bases and J by 6 bases, with 12 bases between. This CDR3 has 12 residues. Germline CDR1 is MNHEY and CDR2 is SVGAGI. The DNA for the CDR3 is TGTGCCAGCAGCCTCCGGGGCCGCGAGCAGTACTTC. It encodes CASSLRGREQYF.

The V call is TRBV5-1, the J call TRBJ2-3; D might be TRBD1 or TRBD2, each matching 5 bases. Germline CDR1 and CDR2: SGHRS and YFSETQ. This CDR3 comprises 15 residues. V lost 3 bases and J 5 bases, leaving 16 bases between the germline ends. The CDR3, as DNA: TGCGCCAGCAGCTCCGGGACCCTGACGAGAGATACGCAGTATTTT. Protein product: CASSSGTLTRDTQYF.

In the case of this clone: This specimen includes other DNA sequences encoding the same CDR3. This sequence joins TRBV10-3 and TRBJ2-7; D is unresolved. Germline loops: CDR1 ENHRY, CDR2 SYGVKD. There are 11 residues in the CDR3. Trimming pared 3 bases from V and 4 bases from J, leaving 4 bases between. The CDR3 DNA sequence: TGTGCCATCAGTGAAGGGTACGAGCAGTACTTC. Amino acid sequence: CAISEGYEQYF.

As to this clone: Additional DNA sequences in this sample encode the identical CDR3. CDR3 nucleotides: TGCGCCAGCAGCCAGGGACAGGGGTCCTACGAGCAGTACTTC. Its translation is CASSQGQGSYEQYF. The chain uses TRBV4-1 and TRBJ2-7; TRBD1 agrees at 10 bases. This CDR3 is 14 amino acids long. The ends lost 3 bases at V and 1 base at J; junction bases unmatched: 0. Germline loops: CDR1 MGHRA, CDR2 YSYEKL.

The chain is built from TRBV4-1 and TRBJ2-3; 11 bases fit TRBD2. The CDR3 is made up of 16 amino acids. Germline CDR1 and CDR2: MGHRA and YSYEKL. The J segment lost 6 bases and the V segment lost 0 bases, leaving 5 bases of the junction unmatched. CDR3 DNA sequence: TGCGCCAGCAGCCAAGAAAGGACTAGCGGGTGGGATACGCAGTATTTT. It encodes CASSQERTSGWDTQYF.

This clone was observed a few times. The chain has TRBV2 and TRBJ2-1, with D perhaps given as TRBD1 or TRBD2 (5 bases each). The CDR3 contains 14 residues. V was clipped by 2 bases and J by 2 bases, with 7 bases between them. Germline assignment: CDR1 SNHLY and CDR2 FYNNEI. DNA for the CDR3: TGTGCCAGCAGTGAACAGGGAGCCTACAATGAGCAGTTCTTC. Amino acids: CASSEQGAYNEQFF. Variable domain in full (rest from reference TRBV2 and TRBJ2-1): EPEVTQTPSHQVTQMGQEVILRCVPISNHLYFYWYRQILGQKVEFLVSFYNNEISEKSEIFDDQFSVERPDGSNFTLKIRSTKLEDSAMYFCASSEQGAYNEQFFGPGTRLTVL.

CDR3 in DNA: TGTGCCAGCAGCTTAGTAGCAGCTCCAAGGAGCTCCTACAATGAGCAGTTCTTC. It is translated as CASSLVAAPRSSYNEQFF. V is TRBV7-2 and J is TRBJ2-1, with D unclear. The V end was cut by 1 base, the J end by 0 bases, with 16 bases between. The CDR3 is made up of 18 amino acids. Germline lookup yields CDR1 SGHTA and CDR2 FQGNSA.

The chain uses TRBV18 and TRBJ1-2; TRBD1 agrees at 7 bases. The CDR3 extends over 14 amino acids. Germline V gene lookup returns CDR1 KGHSH and CDR2 LQKENI. The V and J ends lost 4 bases and 2 bases, in that order; junction bases with no gene match: 4. The CDR3 nucleotides read TGTGCCAGCTCACGGGGGGACAGCAACTATGGCTACACCTTC. Amino acid sequence: CASSRGDSNYGYTF.

V is TRBV28 and J is TRBJ2-1, with TRBD2 matching over 12 bases. This CDR3 region has 15 residues. The trim removed 5 bases at V and 12 bases at J, leaving 11 bases unmatched. Per germline, CDR1 MDHEN and CDR2 SYDVKM. This CDR3 reads CASSPAGTSGSGQFF. The CDR3 DNA sequence: TGTGCCAGCAGTCCGGCCGGGACTAGCGGGTCTGGGCAGTTCTTC.

The V gene is TRBV6-6, the J gene TRBJ1-5; 8 positions match TRBD1. With 0 bases clipped from V and 5 bases from J, the junction kept 6 bases outside the gene matches. The CDR3 runs to 16 residues. Germline-derived CDR1 and CDR2 are MNHNY and SVGAGI (reference sequence). CDR3 protein: CASSYSTGALYQPQHF. The CDR3 DNA reads TGTGCCAGCAGTTACTCGACAGGGGCCTTATATCAGCCCCAGCATTTT.

This clone appeared a few times. Here the CDR3 DNA reads TGTGCCAGCAGCTTAGATACAGCGGGAGGCGGAGAGCAGTTCTTC. Protein sequence: CASSLDTAGGGEQFF. The gene calls are TRBV7-7 and TRBJ2-1, with 9 positions matching TRBD2. Germline V lookup: CDR1 SSHAT, CDR2 FNYEAQ (reference sequence). The junction had 8 bases not matched to a gene; V was cut back by 1 base and J by 10 bases. There are 15 residues in the CDR3.

This clone was seen a handful of times. The genes are TRBV30 and TRBJ2-7, with D perhaps matching TRBD2 (6 bases). Germline V gene sequence: CDR1 GTSNPN, CDR2 SVGIG (reference sequence). The CDR3 consists of 16 residues. The V and J ends lost 5 bases and 6 bases respectively, with 26 bases between them. The CDR3: CAWGSGLRGAGSEQYF. In nucleotides, the CDR3 is TGTGCCTGGGGATCCGGACTCCGGGGCGCGGGGTCCGAGCAGTACTTC.

In this sample, this clone turned up many times. The V gene is TRBV28, the J gene TRBJ2-1, with D possibly TRBD2 on 6 matching bases. CDR1 and CDR2 from the germline V gene are MDHEN and SYDVKM. Trimming removed 7 bases from V and 0 bases from J, with 16 bases in between. This CDR3 has 16 amino acids. The CDR3 DNA sequence: TGTGCCAGCACGTGGAGGGCCCAGAGCTCCTACAATGAGCAGTTCTTC. Protein: CASTWRAQSSYNEQFF.

On this clone itself: One end of the junction varies from germline; a read error may be responsible. The genes are TRBV9 and TRBJ2-1; 7 nucleotides match TRBD2. This CDR3 is 16 amino acids long. Germline-derived CDR1 and CDR2 are SGDLS and YYNGEE. The CDR3 sequence: CASSETLSGAYSEQFF. DNA for the CDR3: TGTGCCAGCAGCGAGACCCTCAGCGGGGCGTACAGTGAGCAGTTCTTC.

This clone turned up a few times. The chain has TRBV18 and TRBJ2-2; TRBD1 matches at 7 bases. The CDR3 loop spans 15 amino acids. J was trimmed by 4 bases and V by 3 bases; bases with no gene match: 5. Per germline, CDR1 KGHSH and CDR2 LQKENI. The CDR3 region is CASSPGQSRTGELFF. As DNA, the CDR3 is TGTGCCAGCTCACCGGGACAGAGCCGCACCGGGGAGCTGTTTTTT.

This clone was observed a few times. The chain recombines TRBV30 with TRBJ2-1, with D possibly matching TRBD2 (5 bases). This CDR3 has 11 amino acids. V shed 4 bases and J shed 11 bases, with 12 bases lying between them. Germline assignment: CDR1 GTSNPN and CDR2 SVGIG (reference sequence). The CDR3 region is CAWNGERQQFF. For the CDR3, the DNA is TGTGCCTGGAATGGGGAGAGACAGCAGTTCTTC.

This chain uses TRBV28 with TRBJ2-1; weak D call: TRBD2 (6 bases). The CDR3 loop spans 11 amino acids. The germline V gene encodes CDR1 MDHEN and CDR2 SYDVKM. V shed 6 bases and J shed 12 bases, with 12 bases lying between them. For the CDR3, the DNA is TGTGCCAGCAGCACTAGCAAGGTGCAGTTCTTC. Translating it yields CASSTSKVQFF.

This rearrangement joins TRBV11-2 to TRBJ2-1; 8 bases map to TRBD1. V shed 4 bases, J shed 1 base, and the junction held 6 bases outside the gene matches. The CDR3 spans 16 residues. The germline gives CDR1 SGHAT, CDR2 FQNNGV. The DNA for the CDR3 is TGTGCCAGCAGCTCCCAGACAGGGGCGTCCTACAATGAGCAGTTCTTC. Protein product: CASSSQTGASYNEQFF.

The chain has TRBV6-6 and TRBJ2-1; D gene unclear. Trimming left V 11 bases short and J 1 base short, with 12 bases between. Germline assignment: CDR1 MNHNY and CDR2 SVGAGI (reference sequence). The CDR3 covers 13 residues. CDR3 sequence reads: CAAVSQSYNEQFF. The CDR3 nucleotides are TGTGCCGCTGTATCTCAATCCTACAATGAGCAGTTCTTC.

This chain links TRBV4-1 with TRBJ1-5; TRBD1 aligns across 8 bases. J lost 5 bases, V lost 3 bases, and 6 bases had no gene match. The V gene's germline CDR1 is MGHRA and CDR2 YSYEKL. The CDR3 extends over 15 amino acids. The CDR3 spells CASSHLDRGDQPQHF. The CDR3, as DNA: TGCGCCAGCAGCCACCTAGACAGGGGAGATCAGCCCCAGCATTTT.

The V and J genes are TRBV30 and TRBJ2-5; 7 bases align to TRBD1. CDR1 and CDR2 (germline): GTSNPN, SVGIG (reference sequence). V gave up 4 bases and J gave up 5 bases; unmatched junction bases: 4. CDR3 length: 12 amino acids. This CDR3 is CAWKGGGETQYF. The DNA for the CDR3 is TGTGCCTGGAAAGGGGGCGGTGAGACCCAGTACTTC.

The rearrangement joins TRBV28 to TRBJ1-5; 7 nucleotides agree with TRBD1. Germline V gives CDR1 MDHEN, CDR2 SYDVKM. V dropped 7 bases and J dropped 5; count of bases not matched to a gene: 8. The CDR3 runs 14 residues. The chain's CDR3 is CASTLTGDHQPQHF. As DNA, the CDR3 is TGTGCCAGCACCCTTACAGGGGACCATCAGCCCCAGCATTTT.

This clone was counted many times. The chain combines TRBV30 with TRBJ1-1; weak D call: TRBD1 (5 bases). The germline gives CDR1 GTSNPN, CDR2 SVGIG (reference sequence). The V end lost 8 bases, the J end lost 4 bases, and 20 bases lay between the germline ends. This CDR3 is 14 amino acids long. This chain's CDR3 is CATLTGAPGTEAFF. CDR3 DNA: TGTGCCACCCTTACCGGGGCACCGGGCACTGAAGCTTTCTTT.

This clone was seen many times. The J gene is TRBJ2-7, the V gene TRBV2; perhaps D is TRBD1 or TRBD2 (6 bases each). The CDR3 covers 12 residues. V shed 5 bases and J shed 7 bases, with 12 bases lying between them. Germline CDR1 is SNHLY and CDR2 is FYNNEI. The CDR3 loop is CASSSGAREQYF. Written as DNA, the CDR3 is TGTGCCAGCAGTTCGGGGGCGCGGGAGCAGTACTTC.

As for this clone: Other DNA sequences of this sample code for an identical CDR3. The DNA for the CDR3 is TGTGCCAGCAGCCCTTTAACTAGCGGGAGTTACAATGAGCAGTTCTTC. It codes for CASSPLTSGSYNEQFF. The rearrangement joins TRBV5-4 to TRBJ2-1; 11 nucleotides align to TRBD2. Losses at the gene ends were 4 bases for V and 4 bases for J; bases not matched to a gene: 7. Germline CDR1 and CDR2: SGHNT and YYREEE (reference sequence). The CDR3 loop spans 16 amino acids.

This clone was found a few times. The CDR3 spells CAWSVGSGGYEQYF. The CDR3, as DNA: TGTGCCTGGAGTGTAGGTAGCGGGGGTTACGAGCAGTACTTC. The chain couples TRBV30 to TRBJ2-5; 9 bases fit TRBD2. The DNA end is more similar to TRBJ2-7, so the J call may be wrong. Germline values: CDR1 GTSNPN, CDR2 SVGIG (reference sequence). CDR3 length: 14 residues.

V usage is TRBV30 and J usage is TRBJ2-5, with D possibly matching TRBD1 (6 bases). Trimming stripped 0 bases from V and 1 base from J, with 9 bases between. Germline lookup yields CDR1 GTSNPN and CDR2 SVGIG (reference sequence). The CDR3 has 14 amino acids. The CDR3, as DNA: TGTGCCTGGAGTGTAGGGACACTCCAAGAGACCCAGTACTTC. Protein product: CAWSVGTLQETQYF.

At least ten counts were recorded for this clone. V gene TRBV7-2 combines with J gene TRBJ2-2, with 7 bases lining up with TRBD1. The J segment lost 5 bases and the V segment lost 0 bases, leaving 3 bases of the junction unmatched. CDR1 is SGHTA, CDR2 FQGNSA, per germline. The CDR3 consists of 15 residues. DNA of the CDR3: TGTGCCAGCAGCTTAGCGGGACAGACGACCGGGGAGCTGTTTTTT. Residues: CASSLAGQTTGELFF.

This clone has a handful of counts. V usage is TRBV10-1 and J usage is TRBJ2-3; the D is unclear. The CDR3 spans 11 residues. V was clipped by 5 bases and J by 6 bases, with 6 bases between them. Germline V lookup: CDR1 WNHNN, CDR2 SYGVQD (reference sequence). In DNA, the CDR3 is TGCGCCAGCAGTAGAGGTGATACGCAGTATTTT. Translating gives CASSRGDTQYF.

The table lists this clone with a few counts. This rearrangement joins TRBV10-1 to TRBJ2-1, with TRBD2 identical over 12 bases. CDR1 and CDR2 from the germline V gene are WNHNN and SYGVQD (reference sequence). This CDR3 region has 15 residues. The trim removed 3 bases at V and 5 bases at J, leaving 2 bases unmatched. CDR3 amino acids: CASSEASGGDNEQFF. DNA for the CDR3: TGCGCCAGCAGTGAAGCTAGCGGGGGGGACAATGAGCAGTTCTTC.